This entry concerns a single T cell receptor beta chain. This sample is drawn from a study of cytomegalovirus exposure and HLA in healthy donors. Overall study context: Ancestry clustering placed 70% to 85% of roughly 400 genotyped donors in the Caucasian-associated cluster.

The primer mix had 60 Vbeta and 13 Jbeta primers. The data were produced by immunoSEQ multiplex PCR, yet TCRdb's version contains in-frame clones alone and is incomplete. The repertoire holds 95,000 to 150,000 clones, less than 75% seen once, with around 4.5% in the top ten. The CDR3 is made up of 15 amino acids. The V and J genes are TRBV21-1 and TRBJ2-7; TRBD1 reflects the table's D call only, with no check against the DNA. TRBV21-1 is reported as a pseudogene. Sequenced sample: PBMCs. The origin of this receptor is a woman in her forties in good health and CMV-seronegative. The CDR3 reads CASSKPGQGPYEQYF. DNA for the CDR3: TGTGCCAGCAGCAAACCGGGACAGGGGCCCTACGAGCAGTACTTC.